This TCR beta chain was identified in a study of blood T cell repertoires in COVID-19. Study as a whole: Collection of acute and convalescent COVID-19 samples took place in the United States, Italy and Spain. Sample material is recorded as cDNA or gDNA derived from T cells, B-cell-depleted T cells, or PBMCs.

V shed 3 bases and J shed 4 bases, with 12 bases lying between them. CDR1 SEHNR and CDR2 FQNEAQ come from the germline V gene (reference sequence). The CDR3 runs 14 residues. Authors' data handling: How many nucleated cells were present was estimated from reference gene primer amplification. Sequencing used immunoSEQ multiplex PCR; TCRdb keeps in-frame clones, though not all of them. The V and J calls and clone size are taken from that table; D and trimming were inferred from the DNA. The sample lists more than 65,000 clones; about 76% were seen once. The chain is built from TRBV7-9 and TRBJ2-5; possibly TRBD2 for D (5 bases). Specimen: peripheral blood. The sequence came from a woman of 80 years or more with active or convalescent COVID-19. The CDR3 spells CASSFAERRETQYF. The CDR3 bases are TGTGCCAGCAGCTTTGCCGAGCGGAGAGAGACCCAGTACTTC.